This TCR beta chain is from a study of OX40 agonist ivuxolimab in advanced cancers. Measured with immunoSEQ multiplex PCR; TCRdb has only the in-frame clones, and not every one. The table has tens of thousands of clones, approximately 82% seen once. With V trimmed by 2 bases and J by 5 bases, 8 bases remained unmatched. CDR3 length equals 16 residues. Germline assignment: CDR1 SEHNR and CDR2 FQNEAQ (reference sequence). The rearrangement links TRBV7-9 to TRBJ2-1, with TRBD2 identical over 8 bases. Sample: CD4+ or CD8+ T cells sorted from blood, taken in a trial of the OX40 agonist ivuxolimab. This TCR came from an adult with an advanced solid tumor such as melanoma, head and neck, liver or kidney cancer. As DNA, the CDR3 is TGTGCCAGCAGCTTATATACGAGCGGGAGCCACAATGAGCAGTTCTTC. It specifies CASSLYTSGSHNEQFF. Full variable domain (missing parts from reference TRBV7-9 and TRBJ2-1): DTGVSQNPRHKITKRGQNVTFRCDPISEHNRLYWYRQTLGQGPEFLTYFQNEAQLEKSRLLSDRFSAERPKGSFSTLEIQRTEQGDSAMYLCASSLYTSGSHNEQFFGPGTRLTVL.